Below, one T cell receptor (beta chain) is given with its context. The antigen is undetermined. Sequencing was performed with immunoSEQ multiplex PCR; in TCRdb, only in-frame clones are kept and a portion is missing. The table includes roughly 90,000 clones, about 89% detected once. The CDR3 contains 14 residues. Germline CDR1 reads MDHEN; CDR2 reads SYDVKM. The V gene end was trimmed by 6 bases and the J gene end by 8 bases; junction bases not matched to a gene: 3. The data were obtained in a study of graft-versus-host responses after intestinal transplantation. General study results and limits: Some patients had graft-donor T cell macrochimerism. In their allografts, the ratios of graft-versus-host to host-versus-graft T cell clones were high.

This receptor was taken from a human donor who received an intestinal transplant. The material was unstimulated CD8+ T cells sorted from spleen or lymph node cells, obtained before intestinal transplant. V gene TRBV28 combines with J gene TRBJ2-1; 14 bases are a match to TRBD2. The CDR3 reads CASSGTSGSDEQFF. The CDR3 DNA follows: TGTGCCAGCAGCGGGACTAGCGGGAGTGATGAGCAGTTCTTC.